Listed below are T cell receptor beta chains from one sample, sequenced in a study of identical twins. TCRdb itself ran the 5' RACE reads through MiXCR, one entry per CDR3 protein. The sample includes hundreds of thousands of distinct CDR3 sequences, over 8.5% of them seen just once. The same sample was also used in a study of yellow fever vaccine responses in identical twins.

The specimen sequenced was PBMCs. The receptors derive from a woman younger than 30 in good health. CDR3s leave out the opening cysteine and the closing phenylalanine or tryptophan. Part of the rows lack a size; the others show once, few, many or a class for expanded clones.

J	V	size	CDR3
TRBJ1-2	TRBV5-4	.	ASSSEGDYGYT
TRBJ2-7	TRBV27	few	ASSLFPPGESSYEQY
TRBJ2-5	TRBV29-1	many	SVPRTSARETQY
TRBJ2-7	TRBV6-1	few	ASSERFGAYEQY
TRBJ2-7	TRBV7-2	few	ASSFLSSGRVVYEQY
TRBJ2-4	TRBV5-1	.	ASSNWGAVLAKNIQY
TRBJ2-5	TRBV18	.	ASSPEPQETQY
TRBJ2-1	TRBV12-3/TRBV12-4	.	ASSLSTGGRGSYNEQF
TRBJ2-7	TRBV9	many	ASSSNSYEQY
TRBJ1-5	TRBV12-3/TRBV12-4	many	ASSLNRGNNQPQH
TRBJ2-1	TRBV5-5	many	ASSLAGDSYNEQF
TRBJ2-1	TRBV20-1	many	SAITSGSRNEQF
TRBJ2-7	TRBV10-1	few	ASTRLAGLSYEQY
TRBJ2-7	TRBV7-2	few	ASSPTSGRASYEQY
TRBJ2-4	TRBV6-5	.	ASMDRRNIQY
TRBJ2-1	TRBV6-2/TRBV6-3	.	ASIPASGSNEQF
TRBJ2-7	TRBV18	.	ASSPLPVFYEQY
TRBJ2-6	TRBV6-2/TRBV6-3	few	ASSLWAGAGANVLT
TRBJ2-5	TRBV7-8	.	ASSLFVGGGQETQY
TRBJ2-3	TRBV29-1	few	SVAGTLSTDTQY
TRBJ1-1	TRBV11-2	.	ASSPGLGSFEAF
TRBJ1-1	TRBV2	.	ASLHSNTEAF
TRBJ2-5	TRBV5-1	.	ASSYQGFGETQY
TRBJ2-7	TRBV19	.	ASSIKGTGAYEQY
TRBJ2-1	TRBV6-2/TRBV6-3	many	ASTRGPRNEQF
TRBJ1-3	TRBV11-2	many	ASSSGGNTIY
TRBJ2-3	TRBV11-2	few	ASSRISSTDTQY
TRBJ2-3	TRBV19	.	ASSPRAFWGRTDTQY
TRBJ2-3	TRBV10-3	many	AMSPSGVTDTQY
TRBJ2-5	TRBV5-8	many	ASSLEGYRETQY
TRBJ2-7	TRBV30	.	AWSGAVYSYEQY
TRBJ2-3	TRBV20-1	.	SALRWDSYTDTQY
TRBJ2-7	TRBV19	.	ASSIYGQRPSEQY
TRBJ2-1	TRBV6-2/TRBV6-3	.	ASTLNLREGTRQF
TRBJ2-6	TRBV29-1	.	SVEPTDSGANVLT
TRBJ2-3	TRBV6-1	few	ASSQDPTSGTQY
TRBJ2-7	TRBV9	.	ASSVAGQGSNEQY
TRBJ2-1	TRBV29-1	.	SVESGVGNEQF
TRBJ2-7	TRBV4-1	once	ASSAGQGASYEQY
TRBJ2-3	TRBV9	.	ASSLAGPPYNTDTQY
TRBJ2-1	TRBV28	.	ASSFDRGLDNEQF
TRBJ2-2	TRBV15	.	ATSRPFGNTGELF
TRBJ2-1	TRBV29-1	.	SEPGVRGNEQF
TRBJ2-3	TRBV5-4	.	ASSPEAGRSDTQY
TRBJ2-3	TRBV19	.	ASSMYRQSTDTQY